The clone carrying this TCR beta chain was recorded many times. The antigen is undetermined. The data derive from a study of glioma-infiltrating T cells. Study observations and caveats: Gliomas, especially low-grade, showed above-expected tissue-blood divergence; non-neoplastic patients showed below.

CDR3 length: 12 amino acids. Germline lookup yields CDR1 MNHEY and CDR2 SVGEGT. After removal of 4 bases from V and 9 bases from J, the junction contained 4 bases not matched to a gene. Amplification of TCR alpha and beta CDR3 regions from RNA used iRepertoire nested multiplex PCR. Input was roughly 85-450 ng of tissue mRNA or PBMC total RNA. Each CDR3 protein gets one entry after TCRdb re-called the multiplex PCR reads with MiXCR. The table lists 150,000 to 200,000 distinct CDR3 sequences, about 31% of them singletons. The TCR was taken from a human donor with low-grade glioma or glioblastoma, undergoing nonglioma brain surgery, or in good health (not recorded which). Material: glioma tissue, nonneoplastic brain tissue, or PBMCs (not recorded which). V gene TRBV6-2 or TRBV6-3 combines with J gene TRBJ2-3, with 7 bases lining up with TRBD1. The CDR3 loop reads CASSFLTGTQYF. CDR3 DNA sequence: TGTGCCAGCAGTTTCTTGACAGGGACGCAGTATTTT.